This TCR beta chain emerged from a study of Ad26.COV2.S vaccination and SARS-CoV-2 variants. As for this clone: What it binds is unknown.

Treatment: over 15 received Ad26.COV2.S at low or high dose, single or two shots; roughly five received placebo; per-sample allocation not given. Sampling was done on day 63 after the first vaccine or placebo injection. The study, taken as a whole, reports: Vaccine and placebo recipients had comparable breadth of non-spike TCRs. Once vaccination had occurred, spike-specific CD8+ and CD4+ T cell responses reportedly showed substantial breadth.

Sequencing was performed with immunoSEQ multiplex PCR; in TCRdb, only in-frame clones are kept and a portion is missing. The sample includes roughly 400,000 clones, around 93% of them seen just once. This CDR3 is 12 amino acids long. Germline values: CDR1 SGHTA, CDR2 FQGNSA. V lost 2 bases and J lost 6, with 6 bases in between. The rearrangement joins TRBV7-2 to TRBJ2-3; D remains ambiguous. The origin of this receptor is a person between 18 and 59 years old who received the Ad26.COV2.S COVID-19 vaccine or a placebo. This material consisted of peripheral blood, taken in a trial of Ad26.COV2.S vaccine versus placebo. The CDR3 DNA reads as TGTGCCAGCAGCTTATTGGGTGATACGCAGTATTTT. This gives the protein CASSLLGDTQYF.